This T cell receptor beta chain stems from a study of cytomegalovirus exposure and HLA in healthy donors. Study observations and caveats: Usually a TCR sequence was rare, but some public TCRs were found in many donors. HLA alleles showed associations with some 17,000 TCR beta sequences in a later analysis, at a 0.05 false discovery rate. CMV serostatus was the sole immune exposure data available.

The donors, nominally healthy at sampling, likely had unrecorded immune exposures. Primers: 60 Vbeta forward and 13 Jbeta reverse. Sequencing was performed with immunoSEQ multiplex PCR; in TCRdb, only in-frame clones are kept and a portion is missing. Of 150,000 to 200,000 clones listed, around 84% are singletons. Germline lookup yields CDR1 ENHRY and CDR2 SYGVKD. Trimming removed 10 bases from V and 4 bases from J, with 15 bases in between. This CDR3 region has 13 residues. Comment on this clone: Its specificity is unknown.

This chain connects TRBV10-3 to TRBJ2-3; D not certain. Specimen: PBMCs. This clonotype was obtained from a man aged 18 to 35 in good health and CMV-seropositive. In DNA form, the CDR3 reads TGTGCCACAGATCGTGGTGATTCAGATACGCAGTATTTT. It encodes CATDRGDSDTQYF.